This T cell receptor beta chain was sequenced for a study of tumor-infiltrating lymphocytes in primary liver carcinoma. The blood RNA (from unsorted whole blood) was obtained, and germline DNA was also extracted. The input was around 0.5 ug total RNA; TCR beta cDNA was made from it with a constant-region primer. ARM-PCR was slightly modified, and three nested multiplex PCR rounds with it gave rise to the TCR beta libraries. TCRdb reprocessed the multiplex PCR reads with MiXCR, giving one entry per CDR3 protein. This sample carries fewer than 350,000 distinct CDR3 sequences, approximately 65% of them seen once, and the ten largest clones take roughly 6%. This clonotype was picked up many times. This TCR derives from a man aged 35 to 55 with primary liver carcinoma and hepatitis B virus infection. The specimen sequenced was peripheral blood.

The CDR3: CASSQEQGRETQYF. DNA of the CDR3: TGCGCCAGCAGCCAAGAACAGGGACGGGAGACCCAGTACTTC. The chain is built from TRBV4-3 and TRBJ2-5; perhaps TRBD1 as D (6 bases). Germline V lookup: CDR1 LGHNA, CDR2 YSLEER. CDR3 length: 14 amino acids. Trimming stripped 0 bases from V and 5 bases from J, with 10 bases between.